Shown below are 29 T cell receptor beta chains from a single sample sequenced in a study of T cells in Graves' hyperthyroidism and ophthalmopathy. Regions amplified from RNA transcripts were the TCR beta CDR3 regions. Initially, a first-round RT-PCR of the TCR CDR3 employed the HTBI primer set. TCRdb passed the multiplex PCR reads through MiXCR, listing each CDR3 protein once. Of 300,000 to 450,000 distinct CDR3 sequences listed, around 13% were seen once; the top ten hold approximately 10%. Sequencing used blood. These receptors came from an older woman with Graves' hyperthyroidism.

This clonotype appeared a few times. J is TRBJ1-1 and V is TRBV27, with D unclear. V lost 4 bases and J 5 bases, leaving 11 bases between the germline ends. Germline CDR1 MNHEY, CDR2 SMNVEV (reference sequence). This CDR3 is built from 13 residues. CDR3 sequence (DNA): TGTGCCAGCAGTTCCCCGTGGGCAACTGAAGCTTTCTTT. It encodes CASSSPWATEAFF.

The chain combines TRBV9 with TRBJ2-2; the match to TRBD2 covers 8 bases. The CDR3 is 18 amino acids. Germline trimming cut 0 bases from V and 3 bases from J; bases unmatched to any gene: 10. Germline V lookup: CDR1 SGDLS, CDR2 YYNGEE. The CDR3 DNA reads TGTGCCAGCAGCGTAGTCCCCTCAGCGGGAGAGGACACCGGGGAGCTGTTTTTT. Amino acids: CASSVVPSAGEDTGELFF.

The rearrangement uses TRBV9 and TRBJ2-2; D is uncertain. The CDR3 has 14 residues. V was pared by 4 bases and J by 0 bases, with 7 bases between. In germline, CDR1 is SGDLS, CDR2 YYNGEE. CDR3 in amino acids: CASSRPTNTGELFF. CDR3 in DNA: TGTGCCAGCAGCCGGCCCACGAACACCGGGGAGCTGTTTTTT.

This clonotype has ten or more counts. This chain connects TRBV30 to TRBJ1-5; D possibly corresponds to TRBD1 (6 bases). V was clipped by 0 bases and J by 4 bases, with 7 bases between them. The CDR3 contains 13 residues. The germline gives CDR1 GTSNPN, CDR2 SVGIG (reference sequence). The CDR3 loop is CAWSVRGNQPQHF. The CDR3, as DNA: TGTGCCTGGAGTGTAAGGGGGAATCAGCCCCAGCATTTT. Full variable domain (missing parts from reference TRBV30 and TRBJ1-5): SQTIHQWPATLVQPVGSPLSLECTVEGTSNPNLYWYRQAAGRGLQLLFYSVGIGQISSEVPQNLSASRPQDRQFILSSKKLLLSDSGFYLCAWSVRGNQPQHFGDGTRLSIL.

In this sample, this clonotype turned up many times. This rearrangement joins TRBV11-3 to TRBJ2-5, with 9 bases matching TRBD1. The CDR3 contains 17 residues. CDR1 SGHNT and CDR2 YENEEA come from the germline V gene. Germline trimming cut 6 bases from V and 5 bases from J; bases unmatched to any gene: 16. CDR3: CASRAGTGFFTRETQYF. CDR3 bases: TGTGCCAGCAGAGCCGGGACAGGGTTCTTTACGAGGGAGACCCAGTACTTC.

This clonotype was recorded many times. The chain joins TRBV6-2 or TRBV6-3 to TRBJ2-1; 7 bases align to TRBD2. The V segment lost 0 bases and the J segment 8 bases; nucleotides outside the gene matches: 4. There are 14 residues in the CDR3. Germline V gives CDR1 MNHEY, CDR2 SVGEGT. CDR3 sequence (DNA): TGTGCCAGCAGTTACTCACCCCTAGCGGATGAGCAGTTCTTC. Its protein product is CASSYSPLADEQFF.

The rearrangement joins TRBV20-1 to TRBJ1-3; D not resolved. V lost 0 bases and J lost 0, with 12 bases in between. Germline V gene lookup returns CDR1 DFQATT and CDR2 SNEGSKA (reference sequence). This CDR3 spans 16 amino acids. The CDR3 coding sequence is TGCAGTGCTAGAGATGCGGACTTCCGCTCTGGAAACACCATATATTTT. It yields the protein CSARDADFRSGNTIYF.

CDR3 amino acids: CASSFTVEDRGPETQYF. The DNA for the CDR3 is TGTGCCAGCAGCTTCACCGTCGAGGACAGGGGGCCAGAGACCCAGTACTTC. The V gene is TRBV11-3, the J gene TRBJ2-5, with 11 bases lining up with TRBD1. J was trimmed by 4 bases and V by 3 bases; bases with no gene match: 10. Germline V lookup: CDR1 SGHNT, CDR2 YENEEA. The CDR3 totals 17 residues.

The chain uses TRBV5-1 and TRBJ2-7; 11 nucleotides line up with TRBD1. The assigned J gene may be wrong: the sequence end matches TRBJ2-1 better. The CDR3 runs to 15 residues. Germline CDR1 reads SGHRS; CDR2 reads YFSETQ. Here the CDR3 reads CASSHEGQGVYEQFF. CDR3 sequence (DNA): TGCGCCAGCAGCCACGAGGGACAGGGGGTGTACGAGCAGTTCTTC.

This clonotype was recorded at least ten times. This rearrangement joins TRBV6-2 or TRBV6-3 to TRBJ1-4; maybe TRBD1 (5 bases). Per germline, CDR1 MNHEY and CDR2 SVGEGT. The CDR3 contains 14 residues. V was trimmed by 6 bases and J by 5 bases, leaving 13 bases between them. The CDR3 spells CASSPGDRNEKLFF. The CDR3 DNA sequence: TGTGCCAGCAGCCCGGGGGACCGAAATGAAAAACTGTTTTTT.

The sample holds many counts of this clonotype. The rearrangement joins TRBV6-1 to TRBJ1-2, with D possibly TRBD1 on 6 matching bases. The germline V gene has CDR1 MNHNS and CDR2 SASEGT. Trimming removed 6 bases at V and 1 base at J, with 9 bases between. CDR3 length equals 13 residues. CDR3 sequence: CASSRDNNYGYTF. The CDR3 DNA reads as TGTGCCAGCAGCAGGGACAATAACTATGGCTACACCTTC.

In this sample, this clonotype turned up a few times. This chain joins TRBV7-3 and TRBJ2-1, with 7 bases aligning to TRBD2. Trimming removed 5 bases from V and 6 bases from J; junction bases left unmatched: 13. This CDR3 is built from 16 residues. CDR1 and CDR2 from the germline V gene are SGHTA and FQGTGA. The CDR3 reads CASSPQGGRGPNEQFF. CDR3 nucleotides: TGTGCCAGCAGCCCCCAAGGCGGGAGAGGTCCCAATGAGCAGTTCTTC.

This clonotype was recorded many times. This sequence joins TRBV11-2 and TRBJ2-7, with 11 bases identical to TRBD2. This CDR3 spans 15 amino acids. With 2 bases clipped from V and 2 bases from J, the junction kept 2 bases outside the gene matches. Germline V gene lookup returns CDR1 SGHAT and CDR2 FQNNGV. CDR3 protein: CASSLQTSGTYEQYF. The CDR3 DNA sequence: TGTGCCAGCAGCTTACAGACTAGCGGGACCTACGAGCAGTACTTC.

In DNA, the CDR3 is TGTGCCAGCAGCTTGAATACTGGAAACACCATATATTTT. It translates to CASSLNTGNTIYF. This chain uses TRBV5-5 with TRBJ1-3; D is unclear. V was pared by 1 base and J by 2 bases, with 4 bases between. The V gene's germline CDR1 is SGHKS and CDR2 YYEKEE (reference sequence). CDR3 length: 13 residues.

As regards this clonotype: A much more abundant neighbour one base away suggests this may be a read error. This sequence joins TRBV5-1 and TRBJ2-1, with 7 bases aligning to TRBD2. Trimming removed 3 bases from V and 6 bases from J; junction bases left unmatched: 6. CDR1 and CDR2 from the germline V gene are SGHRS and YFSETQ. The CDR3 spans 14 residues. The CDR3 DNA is TGCGCCAGCAGCTCGGGACTACTCAGCAATGAGCAGTTCTTC. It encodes CASSSGLLSNEQFF.

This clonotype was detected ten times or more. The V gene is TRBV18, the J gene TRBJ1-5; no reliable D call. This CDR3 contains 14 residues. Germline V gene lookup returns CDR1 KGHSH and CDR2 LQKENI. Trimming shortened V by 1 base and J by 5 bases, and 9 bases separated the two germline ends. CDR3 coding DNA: TGTGCCAGCTCACCACGGCTTGGGGATCAGCCCCAGCATTTT. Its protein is CASSPRLGDQPQHF.

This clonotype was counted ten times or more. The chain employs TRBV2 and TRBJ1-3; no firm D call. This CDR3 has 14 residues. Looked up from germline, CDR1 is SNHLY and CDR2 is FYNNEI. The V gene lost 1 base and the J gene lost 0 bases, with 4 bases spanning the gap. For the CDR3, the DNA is TGTGCCAGCAGTGAAGTGAGCTCTGGAAACACCATATATTTT. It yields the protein CASSEVSSGNTIYF.

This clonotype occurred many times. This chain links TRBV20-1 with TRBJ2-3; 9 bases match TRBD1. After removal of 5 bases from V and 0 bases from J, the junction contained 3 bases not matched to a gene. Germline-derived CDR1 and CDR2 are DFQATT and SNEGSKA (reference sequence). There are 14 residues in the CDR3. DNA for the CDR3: TGCAGTGCTTCGGGACAGGGTAGCACAGATACGCAGTATTTT. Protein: CSASGQGSTDTQYF.

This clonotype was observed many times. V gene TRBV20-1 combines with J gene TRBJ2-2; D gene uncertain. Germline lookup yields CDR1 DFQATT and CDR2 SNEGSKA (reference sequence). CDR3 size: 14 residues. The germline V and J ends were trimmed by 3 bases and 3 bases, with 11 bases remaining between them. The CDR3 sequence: CSASDDGDTGELFF. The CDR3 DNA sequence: TGCAGTGCTAGCGATGACGGTGACACCGGGGAGCTGTTTTTT.

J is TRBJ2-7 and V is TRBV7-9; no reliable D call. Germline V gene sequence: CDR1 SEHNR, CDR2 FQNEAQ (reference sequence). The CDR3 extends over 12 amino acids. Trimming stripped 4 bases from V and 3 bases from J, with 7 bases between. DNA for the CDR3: TGTGCCAGCAGCTCACAAGACTACGAGCAGTACTTC. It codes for CASSSQDYEQYF.

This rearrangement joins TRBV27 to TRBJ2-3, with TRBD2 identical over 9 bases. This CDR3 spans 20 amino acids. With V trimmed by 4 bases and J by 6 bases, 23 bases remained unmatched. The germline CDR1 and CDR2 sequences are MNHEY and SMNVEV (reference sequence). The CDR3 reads CASSSRPGVRGRAGVDTQYF. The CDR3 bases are TGTGCCAGCAGTTCTCGTCCCGGAGTACGCGGGAGGGCCGGGGTGGATACGCAGTATTTT.

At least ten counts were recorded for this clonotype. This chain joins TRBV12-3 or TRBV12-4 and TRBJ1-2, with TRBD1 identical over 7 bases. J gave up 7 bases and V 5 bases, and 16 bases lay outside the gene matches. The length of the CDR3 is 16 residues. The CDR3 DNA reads TGTGCCAGCAGTCCGAACGTAGGGGGCGCTTCTGGTGGCTACACCTTC. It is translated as CASSPNVGGASGGYTF.

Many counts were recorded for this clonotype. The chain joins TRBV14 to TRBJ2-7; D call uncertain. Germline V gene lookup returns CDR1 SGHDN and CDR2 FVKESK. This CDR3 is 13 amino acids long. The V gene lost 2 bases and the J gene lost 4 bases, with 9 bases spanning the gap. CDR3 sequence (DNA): TGTGCCAGCAGCCAATCCTTTGGATACGAGCAGTACTTC. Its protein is CASSQSFGYEQYF.

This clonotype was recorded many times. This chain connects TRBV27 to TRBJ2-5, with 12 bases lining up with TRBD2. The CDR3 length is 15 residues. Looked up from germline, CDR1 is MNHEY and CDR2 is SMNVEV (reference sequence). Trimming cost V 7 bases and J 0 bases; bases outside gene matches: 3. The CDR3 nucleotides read TGTGCCAGCATCGGGACTAGCGGGTACCAAGAGACCCAGTACTTC. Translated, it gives CASIGTSGYQETQYF.

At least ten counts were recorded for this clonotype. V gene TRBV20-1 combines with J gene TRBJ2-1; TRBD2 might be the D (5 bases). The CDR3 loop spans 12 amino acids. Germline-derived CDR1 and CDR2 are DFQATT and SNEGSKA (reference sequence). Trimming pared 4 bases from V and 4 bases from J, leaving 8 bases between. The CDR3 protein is CSAKRDYNEQFF. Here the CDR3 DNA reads TGCAGTGCTAAACGGGATTACAATGAGCAGTTCTTC.

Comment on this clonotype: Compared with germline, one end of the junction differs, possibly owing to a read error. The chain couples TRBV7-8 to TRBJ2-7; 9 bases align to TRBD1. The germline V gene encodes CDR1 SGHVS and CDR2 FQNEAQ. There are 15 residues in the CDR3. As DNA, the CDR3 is TGCGCCAGCAGTCCCGGGACAGGGATGACCTACGAGCAGTACTTC. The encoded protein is CASSPGTGMTYEQYF.

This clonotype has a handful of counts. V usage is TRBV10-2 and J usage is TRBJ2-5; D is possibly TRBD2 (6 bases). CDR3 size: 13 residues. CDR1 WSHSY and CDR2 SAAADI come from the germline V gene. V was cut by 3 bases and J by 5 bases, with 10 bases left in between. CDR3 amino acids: CASSEWGTETQYF. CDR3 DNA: TGCGCCAGCAGTGAATGGGGGACTGAGACCCAGTACTTC.

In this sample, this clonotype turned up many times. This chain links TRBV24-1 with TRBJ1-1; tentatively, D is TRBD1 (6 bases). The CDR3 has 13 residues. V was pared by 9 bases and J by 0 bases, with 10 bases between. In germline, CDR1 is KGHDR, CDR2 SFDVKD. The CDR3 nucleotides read TGTGCCACCGCGGGACATATGAACACTGAAGCTTTCTTT. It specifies CATAGHMNTEAFF.

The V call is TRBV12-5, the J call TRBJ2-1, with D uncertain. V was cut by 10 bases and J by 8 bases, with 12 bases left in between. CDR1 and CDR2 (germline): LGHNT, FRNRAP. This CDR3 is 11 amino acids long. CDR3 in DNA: TGTGCTACCCTCTATGTAGATGAGCAGTTCTTC. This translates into CATLYVDEQFF. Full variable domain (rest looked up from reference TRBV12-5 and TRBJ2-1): DARVTQTPRHKVTEMGQEVTMRCQPILGHNTVFWYRQTMMQGLELLAYFRNRAPLDDSGMPKDRFSAEMPDATLATLKIQPSEPRDSAVYFCATLYVDEQFFGPGTRLTVL.